These 20 T cell receptor beta chains were sequenced from one sample in a study of T cell changes during pregnancy in multiple sclerosis (dated by TCRdb to between 2018 and 2020). The receptor library was made with the immunoSEQ multiplex PCR assay. The table comes from immuneACCESS by way of TCRdb, which keeps in-frame sequences with V and J called. Part of the clones is missing from these tables; in studies checked, under half for an unresolved V gene and the rest for unknown reasons. The sample includes about 38,000 clones, with around 90% observed a single time. Of the sample, 9% to 14% is held by the ten largest clones. This specimen consisted of CD8+ T cells from peripheral blood mononuclear cells, obtained after pregnancy. The receptors derive from a female donor with multiple sclerosis, enrolled in a pregnancy study.

The chain combines TRBV7-9 with TRBJ2-2; 12 nucleotides align to TRBD2. This CDR3 spans 15 amino acids. CDR1 is SEHNR and CDR2 is FQNEAQ in the germline V gene (reference sequence). V trimming: 8 bases; J trimming: 5 bases; junction bases outside the gene matches: 6. In nucleotides, the CDR3 is TGTGCCAGCGGTTCTAGCGGGAGGGCGACCGGGGAGCTGTTTTTT. Translating gives CASGSSGRATGELFF.

The genes are TRBV6-5 and TRBJ2-5; tentatively, D is TRBD2 (6 bases). Germline loops: CDR1 MNHEY, CDR2 SVGAGI. The CDR3 loop spans 15 amino acids. V dropped 4 bases and J dropped 2 bases, with 14 bases sitting between them. The CDR3: CASSLLPGGQETQYF. CDR3 in DNA: TGTGCCAGCAGTTTGCTTCCTGGGGGGCAAGAGACCCAGTACTTC.

This chain connects TRBV27 to TRBJ2-1; 12 nucleotides agree with TRBD2. J was trimmed by 8 bases and V by 4 bases; bases with no gene match: 9. Germline assignment: CDR1 MNHEY and CDR2 SMNVEV (reference sequence). The CDR3 loop spans 16 amino acids. The DNA for the CDR3 is TGTGCCAGCAGTTGGCTAGCGGGAGGGCCGACTTATGAGCAGTTCTTC. Translating gives CASSWLAGGPTYEQFF.

The rearrangement links TRBV5-4 to TRBJ2-5; 10 positions match TRBD1. The CDR3 is 14 residues long. Germline assignment: CDR1 SGHNT and CDR2 YYREEE (reference sequence). Germline trimming cut 2 bases from V and 5 bases from J; bases unmatched to any gene: 3. Here the CDR3 DNA reads TGTGCCAGCAGCTTCGGGACAGGGGTTGAGACCCAGTACTTC. It is translated as CASSFGTGVETQYF. Drawing the rest from reference TRBV5-4 and TRBJ2-5, the complete variable domain is ETGVTQSPTHLIKTRGQQVTLRCSSQSGHNTVSWYQQALGQGPQFIFQYYREEENGRGNFPPRFSGLQFPNYSSELNVNALELDDSALYLCASSFGTGVETQYFGPGTRLLVL.

The chain uses TRBV6-1 and TRBJ1-5, with TRBD1 matching 10 bases. The CDR3 sequence is 16 residues long. Trimming took 6 bases from V and 5 from J; bases not matched to a gene: 10. Germline V gene sequence: CDR1 MNHNS, CDR2 SASEGT. CDR3 protein: CASRELGTGVDQPQHF. Here the CDR3 DNA reads TGTGCCAGCAGAGAATTGGGGACAGGGGTGGATCAGCCCCAGCATTTT.

The genes are TRBV19 and TRBJ2-7, with 7 nucleotides matching TRBD1. V shed 3 bases and J 2 bases; nucleotides not matched to a gene: 19. The CDR3 loop spans 19 amino acids. Germline V gives CDR1 LNHDA, CDR2 SQIVND (reference sequence). CDR3 amino acids: CASSMGETGQLVAPYEQYF. CDR3 bases: TGTGCCAGTAGTATGGGGGAAACGGGACAGCTCGTCGCTCCCTACGAGCAGTACTTC.

V gene TRBV11-3 combines with J gene TRBJ1-1, with a tentative D call TRBD1 (5 bases). Germline-derived CDR1 and CDR2 are SGHNT and YENEEA. The V and J ends lost 1 base and 4 bases respectively, with 13 bases between them. This CDR3 has 15 residues. The CDR3 nucleotides are TGTGCCAGCAGCTTAGGGCCAGGGTTACGCACTGAAGCTTTCTTT. It encodes CASSLGPGLRTEAFF.

The chain links TRBV7-2 to TRBJ2-5; 11 nucleotides match TRBD1. The CDR3 is 14 amino acids. Losses at the gene ends were 5 bases for V and 10 bases for J; bases not matched to a gene: 9. Germline V gene lookup returns CDR1 SGHTA and CDR2 FQGNSA. The CDR3 DNA reads TGTGCCAGCAGCCCCAGTCGGACAGGGGGCATCCAGTACTTC. This codes for CASSPSRTGGIQYF.

This clone showed up just once. V usage is TRBV5-1 and J usage is TRBJ1-4; the D gene is possibly TRBD1 (5 bases). The CDR3 has 14 amino acids. Trimming pared 7 bases from V and 5 bases from J, leaving 15 bases between. Germline-derived CDR1 and CDR2 are SGHRS and YFSETQ. CDR3 loop: CASRGGTANEKLFF. The CDR3 DNA reads TGCGCCAGCCGAGGAGGGACGGCGAATGAAAAACTGTTTTTT.

The V and J genes are TRBV11-3 and TRBJ2-3; 8 bases are a match to TRBD2. The J segment lost 4 bases and the V segment lost 1 base, leaving 1 base of the junction unmatched. This CDR3 spans 14 amino acids. Germline values: CDR1 SGHNT, CDR2 YENEEA. The CDR3 nucleotides are TGTGCCAGCAGCTTAGGAGCGGGAGCAGATACGCAGTATTTT. As protein: CASSLGAGADTQYF.

The chain links TRBV5-1 to TRBJ2-7; 7 bases align to TRBD1. The germline gives CDR1 SGHRS, CDR2 YFSETQ. The length of the CDR3 is 15 residues. J gave up 2 bases and V 0 bases, and 5 bases lay outside the gene matches. CDR3 bases: TGCGCCAGCAGCTTGGGAGACAGGGCGGCCTACGAGCAGTACTTC. It specifies CASSLGDRAAYEQYF.

The chain carries TRBV30 and TRBJ2-1; 9 bases line up with TRBD2. The germline V gene encodes CDR1 GTSNPN and CDR2 SVGIG (reference sequence). Germline trimming cut 1 base from V and 5 bases from J; bases unmatched to any gene: 6. CDR3 length: 15 amino acids. CDR3 coding DNA: TGTGCCTGGAGTGCCGGGACTAGCAGTAACAATGAGCAGTTCTTC. Translation: CAWSAGTSSNNEQFF.

The chain links TRBV19 to TRBJ2-1; D may be TRBD2 (6 bases). The V end lost 3 bases, the J end lost 7 bases, and 10 bases lay between the germline ends. The CDR3 is 13 amino acids. CDR1 is LNHDA, CDR2 SQIVND, per germline (reference sequence). The CDR3 DNA sequence: TGTGCCAGTAGTATTGGGGGGATGAATGAGCAGTTCTTC. Protein product: CASSIGGMNEQFF.

The chain is built from TRBV19 and TRBJ2-3, with D hard to call. Germline lookup yields CDR1 LNHDA and CDR2 SQIVND (reference sequence). Trimming stripped 2 bases from V and 8 bases from J, with 14 bases between. CDR3 length: 14 amino acids. The CDR3 protein is CASSISRFPSTQYF. Here the CDR3 DNA reads TGTGCCAGTAGTATATCGAGGTTCCCGAGTACGCAGTATTTT.

The genes are TRBV29-1 and TRBJ1-2, with 7 bases lining up with TRBD1. V shed 3 bases and J 3 bases; nucleotides not matched to a gene: 13. Per germline, CDR1 SQVTM and CDR2 ANQGSEA. This CDR3 has 16 residues. CDR3 nucleotides: TGCAGCGTTGATTCCTCGGCAGGGGGTCCTGACTATGGCTACACCTTC. It is translated as CSVDSSAGGPDYGYTF.

V is TRBV28 and J is TRBJ1-1, with TRBD1 matching over 10 bases. In germline, CDR1 is MDHEN, CDR2 SYDVKM. This CDR3 is built from 15 residues. V was clipped by 3 bases and J by 6 bases; unmatched bases: 7. The CDR3 nucleotides are TGTGCCAGCAGTTTCAGATTGACAGGGGGCTCTGAAGCTTTCTTT. Translating it yields CASSFRLTGGSEAFF.

In this sample, this clone turned up a few times. The CDR3: CAWSGLGTSGVTDTQYF. In DNA, the CDR3 is TGTGCCTGGAGTGGGCTAGGGACTAGCGGGGTCACAGATACGCAGTATTTT. V gene TRBV30 combines with J gene TRBJ2-3; TRBD2 agrees at 13 bases. The CDR3 length is 17 residues. Looked up from germline, CDR1 is GTSNPN and CDR2 is SVGIG (reference sequence). V trimming: 1 base; J trimming: 2 bases; junction bases outside the gene matches: 6.

The chain links TRBV14 to TRBJ1-5; D not resolved. Germline assignment: CDR1 SGHDN and CDR2 FVKESK. Trimming left V 2 bases short and J 7 bases short, with 9 bases between. The CDR3 runs 13 residues. The CDR3 sequence: CASSQTSGQPQHF. The CDR3 region has the DNA TGTGCCAGCAGCCAAACGTCGGGGCAGCCCCAGCATTTT.

This sequence joins TRBV19 and TRBJ2-2; D is ambiguous. The germline V and J ends were trimmed by 3 bases and 6 bases, with 5 bases remaining between them. Per germline, CDR1 LNHDA and CDR2 SQIVND (reference sequence). The CDR3 has 12 amino acids. The CDR3 nucleotides are TGTGCCAGTAGTATTTTAGCCGGGGAGCTGTTTTTT. It encodes CASSILAGELFF. The full variable domain, rest sourced from reference TRBV19 and TRBJ2-2, is DGGITQSPKYLFRKEGQNVTLSCEQNLNHDAMYWYRQDPGQGLRLIYYSQIVNDFQKGDIAEGYSVSREKKESFPLTVTSAQKNPTAFYLCASSILAGELFFGEGSRLTVL.

The CDR3 loop reads CASSSTGLNTEAFF. CDR3 in DNA: TGTGCCAGCAGTTCGACAGGCTTGAACACTGAAGCTTTCTTT. The rearrangement uses TRBV27 and TRBJ1-1, with a tentative D call TRBD1 (6 bases). V was shortened by 4 bases and J by 0 bases, with 9 bases between the two germline ends. The CDR3 has 14 residues. The germline CDR1 and CDR2 sequences are MNHEY and SMNVEV (reference sequence).